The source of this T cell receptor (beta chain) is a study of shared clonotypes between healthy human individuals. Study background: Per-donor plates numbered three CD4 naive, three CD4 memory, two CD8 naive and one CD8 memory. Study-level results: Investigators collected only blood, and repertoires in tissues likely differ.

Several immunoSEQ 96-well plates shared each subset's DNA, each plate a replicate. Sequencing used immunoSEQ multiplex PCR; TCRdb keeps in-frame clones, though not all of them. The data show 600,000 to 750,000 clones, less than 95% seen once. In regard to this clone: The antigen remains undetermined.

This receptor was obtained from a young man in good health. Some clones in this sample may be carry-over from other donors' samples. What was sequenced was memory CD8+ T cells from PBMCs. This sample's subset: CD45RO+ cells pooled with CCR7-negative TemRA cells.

This CDR3 is CASSSLRLGATETQYF. The CDR3 DNA reads as TGTGCCAGCAGCTCCTTGAGGTTGGGGGCTACAGAGACCCAGTACTTC. The genes are TRBV7-9 and TRBJ2-5; weak D call: TRBD1 (6 bases). The CDR3 consists of 16 residues. The V end was cut by 4 bases, the J end by 4 bases, with 19 bases between. From germline, CDR1 is SEHNR and CDR2 FQNEAQ (reference sequence).